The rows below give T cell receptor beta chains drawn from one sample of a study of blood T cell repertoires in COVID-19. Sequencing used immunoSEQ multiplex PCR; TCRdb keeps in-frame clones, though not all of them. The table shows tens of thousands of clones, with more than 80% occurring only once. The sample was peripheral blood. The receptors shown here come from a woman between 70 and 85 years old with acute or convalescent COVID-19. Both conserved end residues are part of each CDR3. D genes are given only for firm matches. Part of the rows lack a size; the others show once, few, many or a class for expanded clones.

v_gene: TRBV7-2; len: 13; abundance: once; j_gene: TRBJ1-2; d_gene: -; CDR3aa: CASRDGQNYGYTF; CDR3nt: TGTGCCAGCAGGGATGGACAGAACTATGGCTACACCTTC
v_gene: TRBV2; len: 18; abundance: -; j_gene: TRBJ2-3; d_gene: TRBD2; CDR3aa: CASGKGLAGPGSADTQYF; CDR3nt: TGTGCCAGCGGCAAGGGACTAGCGGGGCCGGGAAGTGCAGATACGCAGTATTTT
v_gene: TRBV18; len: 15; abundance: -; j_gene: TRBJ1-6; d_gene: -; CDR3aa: CASALTGGYNSPLHF; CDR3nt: TGTGCCAGCGCACTGACAGGCGGTTATAATTCACCCCTCCACTTT
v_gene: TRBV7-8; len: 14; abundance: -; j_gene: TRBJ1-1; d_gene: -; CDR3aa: CASSPHKSNTEAFF; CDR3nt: TGTGCCAGCAGCCCCCACAAGTCGAACACTGAAGCTTTCTTT
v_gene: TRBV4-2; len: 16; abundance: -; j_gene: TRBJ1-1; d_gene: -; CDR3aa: CASSQELVSLNTEAFF; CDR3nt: TGTGCCAGCAGCCAAGAGTTGGTCAGTTTGAACACTGAAGCTTTCTTT
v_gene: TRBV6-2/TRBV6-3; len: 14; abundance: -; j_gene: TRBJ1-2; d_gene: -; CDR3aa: CASSSAGLVFGYTF; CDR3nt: TGTGCCAGCAGTTCGGCAGGGTTGGTCTTTGGCTACACCTTC
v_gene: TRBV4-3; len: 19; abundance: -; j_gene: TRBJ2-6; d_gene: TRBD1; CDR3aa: CASSQLPGTGDPGANVLTF; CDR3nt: TGCGCCAGCAGCCAGCTGCCCGGGACAGGTGACCCTGGGGCCAACGTCCTGACTTTC
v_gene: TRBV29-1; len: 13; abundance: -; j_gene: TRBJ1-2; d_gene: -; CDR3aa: CSVSRAQGYGYTF; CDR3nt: TGCAGCGTTTCCCGGGCCCAGGGGTATGGCTACACCTTC
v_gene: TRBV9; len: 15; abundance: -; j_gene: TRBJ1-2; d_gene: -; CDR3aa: CASSGADLGFYGYTF; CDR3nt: TGTGCCAGCAGCGGGGCGGACTTGGGATTCTATGGCTACACCTTC
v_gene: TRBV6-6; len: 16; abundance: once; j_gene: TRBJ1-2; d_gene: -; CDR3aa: CASSYRDKDPLTGYTF; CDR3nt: TGTGCCAGCAGTTACCGGGACAAGGATCCATTGACTGGCTACACCTTC